The 7 T cell receptor beta chains given below trace back to one sample, sequenced in a study of blood T cell repertoires in COVID-19. The assay was immunoSEQ multiplex PCR, and TCRdb's table has in-frame clones only and misses some. The sample holds fewer than 200,000 clones; 83% are singletons and the top ten take roughly 4%. Source material: PBMCs or T cells enriched from blood (not recorded which). All receptors come from a woman aged 45-65 years in a cohort exposed to, infected with or recovered from COVID-19 (not recorded which).

The rearrangement uses TRBV18 and TRBJ2-5; D unresolved. From germline, CDR1 is KGHSH and CDR2 LQKENI. The ends were cut back, 6 bases at V and 2 bases at J, with 4 bases in the middle. The CDR3 covers 11 residues. The CDR3 nucleotides are TGTGCCAGCTCCAAACAAGAGACCCAGTACTTC. Translation gives CASSKQETQYF.

The table lists this clone with a few counts. This chain connects TRBV5-6 to TRBJ1-1; possible D gene TRBD1, 5 bases. This CDR3 spans 13 amino acids. V lost 5 bases and J 6 bases, leaving 14 bases between the germline ends. In germline, CDR1 is SGHDT, CDR2 YYEEEE. Here the CDR3 DNA reads TGTGCCAGCAGACGGCAGGGAGGGTCTGAAGCTTTCTTT. Encoded protein: CASRRQGGSEAFF.

This chain connects TRBV2 to TRBJ1-3, with a tentative D call TRBD1 (5 bases). The CDR3 totals 14 residues. Germline V gives CDR1 SNHLY, CDR2 FYNNEI. V gave up 8 bases and J gave up 4 bases, with 15 bases separating them. CDR3 coding DNA: TGTGCCAGCGGCGGAGCTCGGGGGGGAAACACCATATATTTT. As protein: CASGGARGGNTIYF.

This clone was seen a handful of times. V gene TRBV30 combines with J gene TRBJ2-5; perhaps TRBD1 as D (6 bases). Germline values: CDR1 GTSNPN, CDR2 SVGIG (reference sequence). V lost 2 bases to trimming and J lost 5 bases, with 18 bases between them. The CDR3 consists of 15 residues. CDR3 region: CAWSTPGQFGETQYF. The CDR3 nucleotides are TGTGCCTGGAGTACTCCAGGACAGTTCGGGGAGACCCAGTACTTC.

As regards this clone: An end of the junction does not agree with germline; a read error may underlie this. V is TRBV7-9 and J is TRBJ1-1; TRBD1 matches at 7 bases. Looked up from germline, CDR1 is SEHNR and CDR2 is FQNEAQ (reference sequence). This CDR3 is 14 amino acids long. As DNA, the CDR3 is TGTGCCAGCAGATTAGGACAGGTTTACACTGAAGCTTTCTTT. Encoded protein: CASRLGQVYTEAFF.

V and J are TRBV2 and TRBJ2-5, with D maybe TRBD2 (6 bases). CDR1 is SNHLY and CDR2 is FYNNEI in the germline V gene. Trimming removed 3 bases at V and 5 bases at J, with 10 bases between. The CDR3 length is 13 residues. The CDR3 bases are TGTGCCAGCAGTGAGGTGACTAGGGAGACCCAGTACTTC. Translating gives CASSEVTRETQYF. Full variable domain (outside the CDR3, taken from reference TRBV2 and TRBJ2-5): EPEVTQTPSHQVTQMGQEVILRCVPISNHLYFYWYRQILGQKVEFLVSFYNNEISEKSEIFDDQFSVERPDGSNFTLKIRSTKLEDSAMYFCASSEVTRETQYFGPGTRLLVL.

The chain combines TRBV7-8 with TRBJ1-5; 10 nucleotides match TRBD1. The CDR3 is 17 residues long. Trimming at V came to 6 bases and at J to 2 bases, leaving 10 bases not matched to a gene. Germline V CDR1 and CDR2: SGHVS, FQNEAQ. CDR3 sequence (DNA): TGTGCCAGCAGTCTACGGACAGGGGGATTTGGCAATCAGCCCCAGCATTTT. This codes for CASSLRTGGFGNQPQHF.